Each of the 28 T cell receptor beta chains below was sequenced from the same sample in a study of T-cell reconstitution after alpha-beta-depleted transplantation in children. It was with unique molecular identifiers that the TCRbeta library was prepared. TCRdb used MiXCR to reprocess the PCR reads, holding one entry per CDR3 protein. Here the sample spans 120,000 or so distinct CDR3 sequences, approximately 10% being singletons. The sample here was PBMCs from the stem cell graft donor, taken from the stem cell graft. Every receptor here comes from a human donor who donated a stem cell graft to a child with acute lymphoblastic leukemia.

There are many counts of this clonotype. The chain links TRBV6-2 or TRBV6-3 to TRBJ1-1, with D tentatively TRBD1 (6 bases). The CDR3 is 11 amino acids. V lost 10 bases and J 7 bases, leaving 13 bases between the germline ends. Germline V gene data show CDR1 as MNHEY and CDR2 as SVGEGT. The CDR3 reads CATGDRFEAFF. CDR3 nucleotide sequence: TGTGCCACAGGGGACCGTTTTGAAGCTTTCTTT.

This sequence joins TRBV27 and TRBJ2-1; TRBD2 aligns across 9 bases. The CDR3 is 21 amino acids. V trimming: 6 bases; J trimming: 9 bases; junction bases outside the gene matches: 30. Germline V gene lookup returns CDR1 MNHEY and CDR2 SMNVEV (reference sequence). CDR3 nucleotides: TGTGCCAGCAGACGCCCGGGCCTGGGGCGAGGGCGCGGGGGGGTTATCGGTGAGCAGTTCTTC. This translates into CASRRPGLGRGRGGVIGEQFF.

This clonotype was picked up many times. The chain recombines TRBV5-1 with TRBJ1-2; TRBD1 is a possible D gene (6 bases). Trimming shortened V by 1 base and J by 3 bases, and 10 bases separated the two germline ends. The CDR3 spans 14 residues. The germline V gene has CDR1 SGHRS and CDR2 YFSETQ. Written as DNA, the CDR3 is TGCGCCAGCAGCTTGCAGACAGGAGACTATGGCTACACCTTC. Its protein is CASSLQTGDYGYTF.

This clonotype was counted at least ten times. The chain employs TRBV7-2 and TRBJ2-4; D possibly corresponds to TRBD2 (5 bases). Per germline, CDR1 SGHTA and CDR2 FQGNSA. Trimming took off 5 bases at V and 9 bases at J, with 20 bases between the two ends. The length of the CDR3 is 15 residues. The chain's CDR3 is CASSMDHLGVTIQYF. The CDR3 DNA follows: TGTGCCAGCAGCATGGACCATCTCGGGGTAACCATTCAGTACTTC.

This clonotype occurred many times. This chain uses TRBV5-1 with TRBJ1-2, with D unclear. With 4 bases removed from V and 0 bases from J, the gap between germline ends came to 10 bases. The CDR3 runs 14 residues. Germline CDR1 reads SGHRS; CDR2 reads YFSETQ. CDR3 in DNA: TGCGCCAGCAGCCCTCGGGCCACTAACTATGGCTACACCTTC. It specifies CASSPRATNYGYTF.

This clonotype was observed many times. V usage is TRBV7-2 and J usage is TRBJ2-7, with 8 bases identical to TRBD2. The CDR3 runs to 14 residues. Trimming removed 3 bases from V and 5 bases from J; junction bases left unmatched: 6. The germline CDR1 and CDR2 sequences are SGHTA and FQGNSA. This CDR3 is CASSLLAGSNEQYF. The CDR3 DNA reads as TGTGCCAGCAGCTTGTTAGCGGGGAGCAACGAGCAGTACTTC.

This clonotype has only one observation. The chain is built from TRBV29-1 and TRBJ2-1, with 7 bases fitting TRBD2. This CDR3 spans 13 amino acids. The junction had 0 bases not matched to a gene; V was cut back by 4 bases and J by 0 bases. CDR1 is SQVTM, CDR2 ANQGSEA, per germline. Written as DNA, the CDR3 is TGCAGCGTTGGCGGGGGCTCCTACAATGAGCAGTTCTTC. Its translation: CSVGGGSYNEQFF.

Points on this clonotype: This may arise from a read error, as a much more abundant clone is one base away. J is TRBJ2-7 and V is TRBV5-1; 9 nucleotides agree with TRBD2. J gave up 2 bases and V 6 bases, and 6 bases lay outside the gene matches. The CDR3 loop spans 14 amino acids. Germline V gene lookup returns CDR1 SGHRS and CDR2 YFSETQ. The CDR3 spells CASTTTSGTYEQYF. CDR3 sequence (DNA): TGCGCCAGCACGACGACTAGCGGAACCTACGAGCAGTACTTC. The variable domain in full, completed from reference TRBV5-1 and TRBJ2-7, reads KAGVTQTPRYLIKTRGQQVTLSCSPISGHRSVSWYQQTPGQGLQFLFEYFSETQRNKGNFPGRFSGRQFSNSRSEMNVSTLELGDSALYLCASTTTSGTYEQYFGPGTRLTVT.

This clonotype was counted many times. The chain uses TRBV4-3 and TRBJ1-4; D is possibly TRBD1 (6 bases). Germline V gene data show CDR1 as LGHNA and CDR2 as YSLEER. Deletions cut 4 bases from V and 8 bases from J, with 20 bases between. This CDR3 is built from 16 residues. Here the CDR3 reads CASSPTAGTKEEKLFF. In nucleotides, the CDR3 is TGCGCCAGCAGCCCCACGGCCGGGACAAAGGAGGAAAAACTGTTTTTT.

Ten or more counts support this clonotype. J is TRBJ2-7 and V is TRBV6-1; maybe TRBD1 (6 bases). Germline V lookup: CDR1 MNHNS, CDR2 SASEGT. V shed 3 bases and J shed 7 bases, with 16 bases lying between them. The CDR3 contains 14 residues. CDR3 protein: CASSEVQGTGEQYF. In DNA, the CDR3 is TGTGCCAGCAGTGAGGTACAGGGCACCGGGGAGCAGTACTTC.

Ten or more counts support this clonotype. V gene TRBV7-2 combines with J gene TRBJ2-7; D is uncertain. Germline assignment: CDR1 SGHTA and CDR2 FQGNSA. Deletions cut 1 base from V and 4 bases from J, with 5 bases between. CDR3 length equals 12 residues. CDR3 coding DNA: TGTGCCAGCAGCTTAGTGTCGTACGAGCAGTACTTC. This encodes CASSLVSYEQYF.

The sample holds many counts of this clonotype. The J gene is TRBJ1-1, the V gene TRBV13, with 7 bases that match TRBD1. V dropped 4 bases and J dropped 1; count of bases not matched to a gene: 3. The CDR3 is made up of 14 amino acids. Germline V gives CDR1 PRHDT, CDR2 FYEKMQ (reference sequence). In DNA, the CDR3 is TGTGCCAGCAGCTACAGGGGTACGAACACTGAAGCTTTCTTT. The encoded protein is CASSYRGTNTEAFF. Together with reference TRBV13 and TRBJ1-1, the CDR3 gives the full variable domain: AAGVIQSPRHLIKEKRETATLKCYPIPRHDTVYWYQQGPGQDPQFLISFYEKMQSDKGSIPDRFSAQQFSDYHSELNMSSLELGDSALYFCASSYRGTNTEAFFGQGTRLTVV.

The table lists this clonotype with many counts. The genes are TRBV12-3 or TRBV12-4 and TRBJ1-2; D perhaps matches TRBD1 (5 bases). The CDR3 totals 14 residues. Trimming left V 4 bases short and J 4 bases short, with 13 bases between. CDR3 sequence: CASSSTAGTYGYTF. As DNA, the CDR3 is TGTGCCAGCAGTTCGACCGCCGGGACCTATGGCTACACCTTC.

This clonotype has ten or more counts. The CDR3 sequence: CASSLAFRTVSNEQFF. The CDR3 region has the DNA TGTGCCAGCAGCTTAGCTTTCCGGACAGTATCTAATGAGCAGTTCTTC. This chain links TRBV7-2 with TRBJ2-1, with D possibly TRBD1 on 6 matching bases. V lost 0 bases and J 7 bases, leaving 16 bases between the germline ends. Germline CDR1 reads SGHTA; CDR2 reads FQGNSA. The CDR3 runs to 16 residues. Looking up the rest from reference TRBV7-2 and TRBJ2-1 gives the full variable domain: GAGVSQSPSNKVTEKGKDVELRCDPISGHTALYWYRQSLGQGLEFLIYFQGNSAPDKSGLPSDRFSAERTGGSVSTLTIQRTQQEDSAVYLCASSLAFRTVSNEQFFGPGTRLTVL.

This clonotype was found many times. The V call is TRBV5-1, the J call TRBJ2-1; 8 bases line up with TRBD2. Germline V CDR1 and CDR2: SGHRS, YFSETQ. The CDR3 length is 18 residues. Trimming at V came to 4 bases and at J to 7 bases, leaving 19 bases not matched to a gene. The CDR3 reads CASSPWAEREPSGNEQFF. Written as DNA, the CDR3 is TGCGCCAGCAGCCCCTGGGCTGAGCGGGAGCCCTCGGGGAATGAGCAGTTCTTC.

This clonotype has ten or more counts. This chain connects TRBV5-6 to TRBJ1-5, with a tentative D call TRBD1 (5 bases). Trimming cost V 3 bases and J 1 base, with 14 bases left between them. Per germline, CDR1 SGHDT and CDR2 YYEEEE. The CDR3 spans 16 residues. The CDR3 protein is CASSSEGTGSNQPQHF. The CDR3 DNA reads TGTGCCAGCAGCTCCGAGGGGACGGGCAGCAATCAGCCCCAGCATTTT.

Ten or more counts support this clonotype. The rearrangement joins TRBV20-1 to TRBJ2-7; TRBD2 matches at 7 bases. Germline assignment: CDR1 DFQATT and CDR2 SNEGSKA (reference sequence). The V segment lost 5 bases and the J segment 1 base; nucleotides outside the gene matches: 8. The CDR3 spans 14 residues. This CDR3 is CSALLPGGSYEQYF. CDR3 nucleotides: TGCAGTGCTCTTTTACCCGGGGGGTCCTACGAGCAGTACTTC.

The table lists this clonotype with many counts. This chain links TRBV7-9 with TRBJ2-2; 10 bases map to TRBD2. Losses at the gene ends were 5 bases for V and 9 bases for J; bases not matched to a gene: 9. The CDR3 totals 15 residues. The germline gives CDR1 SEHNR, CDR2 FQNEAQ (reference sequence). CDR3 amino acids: CASSPSSGGARELFF. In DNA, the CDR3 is TGTGCCAGCAGCCCGTCAAGCGGGGGGGCCCGGGAGCTGTTTTTT.

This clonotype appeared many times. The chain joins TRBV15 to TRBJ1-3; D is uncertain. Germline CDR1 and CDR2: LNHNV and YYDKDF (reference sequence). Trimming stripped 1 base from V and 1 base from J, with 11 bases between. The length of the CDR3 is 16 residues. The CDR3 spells CATSRVPPSSGNTIYF. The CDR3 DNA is TGTGCCACCAGCAGAGTCCCTCCCTCTTCTGGAAACACCATATATTTT. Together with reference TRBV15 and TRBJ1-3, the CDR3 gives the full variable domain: DAMVIQNPRYQVTQFGKPVTLSCSQTLNHNVMYWYQQKSSQAPKLLFHYYDKDFNNEADTPDNFQSRRPNTSFCFLDIRSPGLGDTAMYLCATSRVPPSSGNTIYFGEGSWLTVV.

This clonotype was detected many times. CDR3 sequence: CASSQDSWTNEKLFF. CDR3 in DNA: TGCGCCAGCAGCCAAGACTCTTGGACTAATGAAAAACTGTTTTTT. The chain employs TRBV4-3 and TRBJ1-4; D is ambiguous. Germline CDR1 and CDR2: LGHNA and YSLEER. V shed 0 bases and J shed 2 bases, with 7 bases lying between them. This CDR3 contains 15 residues.

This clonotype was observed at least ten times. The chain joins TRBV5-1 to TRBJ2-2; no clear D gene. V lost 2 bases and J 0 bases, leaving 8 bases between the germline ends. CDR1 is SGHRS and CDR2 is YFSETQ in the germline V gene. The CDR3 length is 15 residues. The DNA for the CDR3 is TGCGCCAGCAGCTTAATAGCTTCGAACACCGGGGAGCTGTTTTTT. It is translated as CASSLIASNTGELFF.

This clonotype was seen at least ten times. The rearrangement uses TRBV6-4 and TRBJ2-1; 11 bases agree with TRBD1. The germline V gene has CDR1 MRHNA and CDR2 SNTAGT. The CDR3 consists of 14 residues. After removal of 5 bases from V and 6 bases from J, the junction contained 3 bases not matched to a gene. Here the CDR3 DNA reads TGTGCCAGCAGTCTGGGGACAGGGGGCAATGAGCAGTTCTTC. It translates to CASSLGTGGNEQFF.

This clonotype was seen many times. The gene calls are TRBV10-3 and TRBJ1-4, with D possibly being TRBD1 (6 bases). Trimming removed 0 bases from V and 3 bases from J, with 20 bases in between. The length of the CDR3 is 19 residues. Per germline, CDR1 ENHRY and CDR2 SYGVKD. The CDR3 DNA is TGTGCCATCAGTGAGTCGTGGTCCGAAATACAGGGACCTAATGAAAAACTGTTTTTT. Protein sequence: CAISESWSEIQGPNEKLFF.

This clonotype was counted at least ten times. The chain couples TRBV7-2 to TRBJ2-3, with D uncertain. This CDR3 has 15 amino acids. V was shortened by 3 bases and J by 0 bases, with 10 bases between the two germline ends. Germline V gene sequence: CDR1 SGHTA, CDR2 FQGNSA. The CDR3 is CASSFQLSSTDTQYF. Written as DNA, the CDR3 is TGTGCCAGCAGCTTCCAACTTTCTAGCACAGATACGCAGTATTTT.

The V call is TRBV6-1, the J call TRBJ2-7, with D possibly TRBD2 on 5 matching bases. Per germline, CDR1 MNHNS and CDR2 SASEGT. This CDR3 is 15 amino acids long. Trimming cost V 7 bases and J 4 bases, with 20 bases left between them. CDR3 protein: CASTRPGPGKYEQYF. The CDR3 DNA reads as TGTGCCAGCACTCGCCCAGGTCCCGGGAAATACGAGCAGTACTTC.

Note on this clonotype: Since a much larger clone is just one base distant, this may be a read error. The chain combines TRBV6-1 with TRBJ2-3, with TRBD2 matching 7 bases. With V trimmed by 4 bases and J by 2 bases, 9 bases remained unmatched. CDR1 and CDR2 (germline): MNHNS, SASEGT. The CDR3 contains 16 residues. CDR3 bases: TGTGCCAGCAGTGCGGGGTCGGGACTACCCACAGATACGCAGTATTTT. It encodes CASSAGSGLPTDTQYF.

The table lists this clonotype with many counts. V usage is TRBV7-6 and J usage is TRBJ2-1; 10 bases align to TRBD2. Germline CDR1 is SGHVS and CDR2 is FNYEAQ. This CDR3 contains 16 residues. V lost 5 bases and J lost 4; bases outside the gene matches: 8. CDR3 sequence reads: CASSIPTSGVYNEQFF. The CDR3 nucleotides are TGTGCCAGCAGCATACCCACTAGCGGGGTATACAATGAGCAGTTCTTC.

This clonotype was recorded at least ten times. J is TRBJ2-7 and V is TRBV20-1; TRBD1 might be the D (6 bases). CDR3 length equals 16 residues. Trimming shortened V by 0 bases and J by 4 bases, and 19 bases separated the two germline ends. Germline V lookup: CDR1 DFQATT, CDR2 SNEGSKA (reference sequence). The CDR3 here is CSARDLGQGRVYEQYF. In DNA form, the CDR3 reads TGCAGTGCTAGAGATCTTGGGCAGGGGCGAGTATACGAGCAGTACTTC.